These T cell receptor beta chains were read from a single sample in a study of chemoradiotherapy in HPV16-positive cancers. Libraries were prepared by immunoSEQ multiplex PCR; TCRdb keeps only in-frame clonotypes and omits some of them. The sample records about 5,600 clones, roughly 84% being singletons. The sequenced sample was tumor tissue, obtained from a patient who underwent chemoradiotherapy. These receptors were obtained from a human donor with HPV-associated anogenital cancer. Both conserved end residues are part of each CDR3. Fields, in order: clone size, J gene, D gene, V gene, CDR3 protein, CDR3 DNA. A D gene is named only where the DNA matches it firmly. Some rows mark clone size as missing; the rest say once, few, many or name a class of expanded clone.

size: NA
J: TRBJ2-5
D: TRBD2
V: TRBV7-9
CDR3: CASSLGGAGETQYF
DNA: TGTGCCAGCAGCTTGGGAGGGGCTGGAGAGACCCAGTACTTC

size: NA
J: TRBJ2-5
D: NA
V: TRBV7-3
CDR3: CASSPIGGGQETQYF
DNA: TGTGCCAGCAGCCCGATTGGGGGCGGGCAAGAGACCCAGTACTTC

size: once
J: TRBJ1-3
D: NA
V: TRBV10-3
CDR3: CAIGPGLSGNTIYF
DNA: TGTGCCATCGGCCCGGGGCTCTCTGGAAACACCATATATTTT

size: NA
J: TRBJ2-1
D: NA
V: TRBV11-2
CDR3: CASSLDPSRGEQFF
DNA: TGTGCCAGCAGCTTAGATCCCTCTAGAGGGGAGCAGTTCTTC

size: NA
J: TRBJ2-1
D: NA
V: TRBV2
CDR3: CASSETWGNEQFF
DNA: TGTGCCAGCAGTGAAACCTGGGGCAATGAGCAGTTCTTC

size: few
J: TRBJ2-2
D: NA
V: TRBV14
CDR3: CASSQSGGWVNTGELFF
DNA: TGTGCCAGCAGCCAGTCCGGGGGATGGGTGAACACCGGGGAGCTGTTTTTT

size: NA
J: TRBJ1-5
D: NA
V: TRBV4-3
CDR3: CASSQVQGRNQPQHF
DNA: TGCGCCAGCAGCCAAGTTCAGGGTCGGAATCAGCCCCAGCATTTT

size: few
J: TRBJ1-3
D: NA
V: TRBV5-1
CDR3: CASSLRLHSSGNTIYF
DNA: TGCGCCAGCAGCTTGAGATTGCATTCCTCTGGAAACACCATATATTTT

size: NA
J: TRBJ2-7
D: TRBD2
V: TRBV7-1
CDR3: CASSPSGGAYEQYF
DNA: TGTGCCAGCAGCCCTAGCGGGGGGGCCTACGAGCAGTACTTC

size: NA
J: TRBJ1-1
D: NA
V: TRBV14
CDR3: CASSNQPNTEAFF
DNA: TGTGCCAGCAGCAACCAACCGAACACTGAAGCTTTCTTT

size: NA
J: TRBJ1-6
D: NA
V: TRBV23-1
CDR3: CASSQPGTPETLFF
DNA: TGCGCCAGCAGTCAGCCCGGGACCCCTGAAACTCTTTTCTTT

size: NA
J: TRBJ1-3
D: NA
V: TRBV7-2
CDR3: CASSSPGWGNTIYF
DNA: TGTGCCAGCAGCTCCCCGGGTTGGGGAAACACCATATATTTT

size: NA
J: TRBJ2-7
D: NA
V: TRBV5-1
CDR3: CASSLRAGQGSYEQYF
DNA: TGCGCCAGCAGCTTGAGGGCGGGCCAGGGATCCTACGAGCAGTACTTC

size: NA
J: TRBJ2-1
D: TRBD1
V: TRBV5-6
CDR3: CASSTRQGSEQFF
DNA: TGTGCCAGCAGCACTCGACAGGGGTCTGAGCAGTTCTTC

size: NA
J: TRBJ1-2
D: NA
V: TRBV6-6
CDR3: CASSYAENYGYTF
DNA: TGTGCCAGCAGTTACGCAGAGAACTATGGCTACACCTTC

size: NA
J: TRBJ1-5
D: TRBD1
V: TRBV7-2
CDR3: CASSLGGQGVQPQHF
DNA: TGTGCCAGCAGCTTAGGAGGACAGGGGGTTCAGCCCCAGCATTTT

size: NA
J: TRBJ2-1
D: NA
V: TRBV6-1
CDR3: CASIRDPGGEQFF
DNA: TGTGCCAGCATTCGCGACCCCGGGGGTGAGCAGTTCTTC

size: medium-sized
J: TRBJ1-1
D: NA
V: TRBV9
CDR3: CASSVAGAGTEAFF
DNA: TGTGCCAGCAGCGTAGCAGGGGCGGGCACTGAAGCTTTCTTT